The 13 T cell receptor beta chains listed next were all sequenced from one sample in a study of T cell repertoires in cytomegalovirus infection. TCRdb reprocessed the reads via MiXCR and lists one record per CDR3 protein. This table has about 920,000 distinct CDR3 sequences, approximately 31% appearing once. Antigens for these TCRs are unknown. The sequencing here drew on cultured CD8+ T cells from PBMCs, taken from culture after CMV antigen stimulation. Every receptor here comes from a human donor in good health (CMV status not recorded). Some clones in this sample may be carry-over from other donors' samples.

The CDR3 loop reads CSVAGEITGELFF. CDR3 DNA: TGCAGCGTTGCAGGGGAAATCACCGGGGAGCTGTTTTTT. J is TRBJ2-2 and V is TRBV29-1; D might be TRBD1 (6 bases). V lost 4 bases to trimming and J lost 4 bases, with 10 bases between them. The CDR3 runs 13 residues. The germline V gene encodes CDR1 SQVTM and CDR2 ANQGSEA.

Notes on this clonotype: One base away lies a much larger clone, so this may be a sequencing read error. The chain combines TRBV27 with TRBJ1-5, with no clear D. The CDR3 is made up of 12 amino acids. Trimming took off 5 bases at V and 2 bases at J, with 4 bases between the two ends. CDR1 is MNHEY, CDR2 SMNVEV, per germline (reference sequence). The CDR3, as DNA: TGTGCCAGCAGTCAGCGCAATCAGCCCCAGCATTTT. Residues: CASSQRNQPQHF.

This clonotype has at least ten counts. The chain recombines TRBV9 with TRBJ1-2; D possibly corresponds to TRBD1 (5 bases). Trimming took off 3 bases at V and 7 bases at J, with 10 bases between the two ends. CDR3 length: 12 amino acids. CDR1 is SGDLS and CDR2 is YYNGEE in the germline V gene. Written as DNA, the CDR3 is TGTGCCAGCAGCGGGCAGGGAGTTGGCTACACCTTC. It translates to CASSGQGVGYTF.

This sequence joins TRBV25-1 and TRBJ1-3; D remains ambiguous. The CDR3 contains 14 residues. The germline V and J ends were trimmed by 3 bases and 0 bases, with 6 bases remaining between them. Germline V gives CDR1 MGHDK, CDR2 SYGVNS. The CDR3 DNA sequence: TGTGCCAGCAGTGAGAAGAGCTCTGGAAACACCATATATTTT. Translated: CASSEKSSGNTIYF.

This clonotype came up a few times. The chain couples TRBV9 to TRBJ2-3, with TRBD1 matching 10 bases. This CDR3 is built from 17 residues. J was trimmed by 0 bases and V by 3 bases; bases with no gene match: 7. Germline V lookup: CDR1 SGDLS, CDR2 YYNGEE. CDR3 amino acids: CASSDDRGPLSTDTQYF. Here the CDR3 DNA reads TGTGCCAGCAGCGATGACAGGGGGCCCCTTAGCACAGATACGCAGTATTTT.

The V gene is TRBV4-3, the J gene TRBJ2-3; TRBD2 matches 8 bases. Germline trimming cut 1 base from V and 2 bases from J; bases unmatched to any gene: 8. The CDR3 has 17 residues. The V gene's germline CDR1 is LGHNA and CDR2 YSLEER. The CDR3 region has the DNA TGCGCCAGCAGCCAAGGGGTAGCGGGGCTTCCCACAGATACGCAGTATTTT. It yields the protein CASSQGVAGLPTDTQYF.

This clonotype was counted many times. The rearrangement uses TRBV7-9 and TRBJ2-1; the D is unclear. V lost 5 bases and J lost 7, with 3 bases in between. This CDR3 region has 10 residues. Per germline, CDR1 SEHNR and CDR2 FQNEAQ (reference sequence). CDR3 sequence: CASSINEQFF. The CDR3 DNA sequence: TGTGCCAGCAGCATTAATGAGCAGTTCTTC.

This clonotype was detected only a few times. CDR3 amino acids: CASSIVGPDVGYTF. The CDR3 bases are TGTGCCAGTAGTATAGTGGGGCCCGACGTCGGCTACACCTTC. V gene TRBV19 combines with J gene TRBJ1-2, with D perhaps TRBD1 (5 bases). This CDR3 has 14 residues. Trimming cost V 1 base and J 8 bases, with 14 bases left between them. Germline values: CDR1 LNHDA, CDR2 SQIVND (reference sequence).

This clonotype showed up just a few times. The V call is TRBV7-6, the J call TRBJ2-7; 11 nucleotides match TRBD2. Germline V gene lookup returns CDR1 SGHVS and CDR2 FNYEAQ. The CDR3 totals 17 residues. With 1 base clipped from V and 0 bases from J, the junction kept 5 bases outside the gene matches. DNA of the CDR3: TGTGCCAGCAGCTTAGGGACTAGCGGGCCACGCTCCTACGAGCAGTACTTC. Protein sequence: CASSLGTSGPRSYEQYF.

The rearrangement joins TRBV4-2 to TRBJ2-3, with 9 bases matching TRBD1. V shed 0 bases and J 6 bases; nucleotides not matched to a gene: 4. Germline CDR1 and CDR2: LGHNA and YNFKEQ. This CDR3 has 15 amino acids. CDR3 sequence: CASSQDTGGSDTQYF. CDR3 sequence (DNA): TGTGCCAGCAGCCAAGATACAGGGGGCAGCGATACGCAGTATTTT.

This sequence joins TRBV15 and TRBJ1-2; 7 bases align to TRBD1. Germline CDR1 is LNHNV and CDR2 is YYDKDF (reference sequence). The trim removed 5 bases at V and 6 bases at J, leaving 15 bases unmatched. The CDR3 loop spans 16 amino acids. CDR3 sequence: CATSLSGTDTNNGYTF. The CDR3 DNA is TGTGCCACCAGCCTTAGTGGGACAGATACGAACAATGGCTACACCTTC.

This clonotype was counted at least ten times. This chain links TRBV9 with TRBJ2-7; 7 nucleotides line up with TRBD2. The germline gives CDR1 SGDLS, CDR2 YYNGEE. V shed 5 bases, J shed 1 base, and the junction held 3 bases outside the gene matches. The CDR3 is 13 amino acids. CDR3 in DNA: TGTGCCAGCAGTGTCGGGGGGTCCTACGAGCAGTACTTC. Protein: CASSVGGSYEQYF. The variable domain in full, with the rest retrieved from reference TRBV9 and TRBJ2-7, is DSGVTQTPKHLITATGQRVTLRCSPRSGDLSVYWYQQSLDQGLQFLIQYYNGEERAKGNILERFSAQQFPDLHSELNLSSLELGDSALYFCASSVGGSYEQYFGPGTRLTVT.

This clonotype was recorded many times. It is unclear where the CDR3 begins or ends on the DNA, so no DNA is shown, and the CDR3 is as TCRdb lists it. The V call is TRBV7-8, the J call TRBJ2-7. The V gene's germline CDR1 is SGHVS and CDR2 FQNEAQ. The CDR3 has 17 residues if both end residues are counted. Here the CDR3 reads CASSLDRFGSGAYEQYV.